Described below is a single TCR beta chain sequence and its context. Antigen specificity is unknown. Via MiXCR, TCRdb re-called the RT-PCR reads, giving one row per CDR3 protein. Of about 150,000 distinct CDR3 sequences in the sample, around 10% are singletons; the top ten hold around 35%. The germline gives CDR1 SGHAT, CDR2 FQDESV (reference sequence). The CDR3 extends over 13 amino acids. V lost 6 bases, J lost 4 bases, and 10 bases lay in between. This specimen belongs to a study of response to subunit inactivated influenza vaccine. Study-level findings and limits: With each seasonal influenza vaccination, the authors suggested, few new T cells are recruited.

The chain is built from TRBV11-1 and TRBJ2-1, with D uncertain. The origin of this receptor is a man aged 45 to 70 who received an inactivated influenza vaccine. The sequences come from CD8+ T cells sorted from PBMCs, collected around 25 months after vaccination. The chain's CDR3 is CASRGTPYNEQFF. DNA for the CDR3: TGTGCCAGCAGAGGTACACCGTACAATGAGCAGTTCTTC.